This T cell receptor beta chain was recovered during a study of blood T cell repertoires in COVID-19. Study as a whole: Spain, Italy and the United States supplied samples that represented acute and convalescent COVID-19.

TCRdb's table, derived via immunoSEQ multiplex PCR, lists solely in-frame clones and lacks some. Of about 59,000 clones listed, 65% to 85% are singletons. Germline values: CDR1 SGHRS, CDR2 YFSETQ. Germline trimming cut 4 bases from V and 4 bases from J; bases unmatched to any gene: 4. The CDR3 runs to 15 residues. The sequencing input was peripheral blood. The TCR was taken from a woman between 65 and 79 years old with acute or convalescent COVID-19. The J gene is TRBJ1-4, the V gene TRBV5-1; 10 bases map to TRBD1. The DNA for the CDR3 is TGCGCCAGCAGCCAGACAGGGGGCAGTAATGAAAAACTGTTTTTT. As protein: CASSQTGGSNEKLFF.